This T cell receptor beta chain comes out of a study of graft-versus-host responses after intestinal transplantation. The data were produced by immunoSEQ multiplex PCR, yet TCRdb's version contains in-frame clones alone and is incomplete. In the table there are roughly 40,000 clones, 85% to 90% of which are singletons. Germline V gene data show CDR1 as SGHRS and CDR2 as YFSETQ. The CDR3 loop spans 16 amino acids. V lost 3 bases to trimming and J lost 0 bases, with 13 bases between them. This chain links TRBV5-1 with TRBJ2-1; perhaps D is TRBD1 or TRBD2 (6 bases each). The TCR sequence derives from a human patient who received an intestinal transplant, so some T cells may come from the graft donor. The material sequenced was PBMCs, taken approximately 270 days after transplant. CDR3 in amino acids: CASSSRGHLSYNEQFF. The CDR3 nucleotides read TGCGCCAGCAGCTCGCGGGGACACCTCTCCTACAATGAGCAGTTCTTC.